This T cell receptor (beta chain) was obtained from a study of control samples from healthy donors and cancer patients. With 2 bases removed from V and 7 bases from J, the gap between germline ends came to 13 bases. The CDR3 is 14 residues long. This clone was detected once. The method was immunoSEQ multiplex PCR; TCRdb's version includes in-frame clones alone and lacks a portion of them. The table records around 30,000 clones, around 86% of them present only once. The sequenced material came from PBMCs. This rearrangement joins TRBV5-7 to TRBJ2-1; D may be TRBD1 (5 bases). TRBV5-7 is reported as an ORF; its role is uncertain. The TCR sequence derives from a woman in her thirties or forties with lung cancer. As DNA, the CDR3 is TGTGCCAGCAGCTTAACTCAGGGTGCTAATGAGCAGTTCTTC. It translates to CASSLTQGANEQFF.